The sequence of this T cell receptor beta chain was determined in a study of cytomegalovirus exposure and HLA in healthy donors. Study findings and constraints: Trimming of TCR beta V- and J-genes showed a link, identified in a later analysis, to a missense DCLRE1C variant. A further, later analysis showed that HLA-associated TCR beta chains (compared with equally common others) were more clonally expanded. Presence/absence comparisons presumed near-even sequencing depth among donors.

This CDR3 has 14 amino acids. Trimming at V came to 7 bases and at J to 3 bases, leaving 6 bases not matched to a gene. CDR1 SQVTM and CDR2 ANQGSEA come from the germline V gene. With 60 Vbeta and 13 Jbeta primers, the PCR was carried out. Original data processing: Later reanalysis found 70 million to 95 million unique TCR beta chains, 10 million to 14 million of them shared. The table came from immunoSEQ multiplex PCR; TCRdb's copy has only in-frame clones and leaves some out. V and J calls and clone size follow that table, whereas D and trimming were derived from the DNA. The table has around 91,000 clones, 55% to 75% seen once. Turning to this clone: Its antigen remains unknown.

The receptor comes from a man aged 55 to 70 in good health and CMV-seronegative. Source material: PBMCs. The rearrangement links TRBV29-1 to TRBJ2-3, with 11 nucleotides matching TRBD1. CDR3: CSGWGQGGTDTQYF. The CDR3 DNA sequence: TGCAGCGGCTGGGGACAGGGGGGGACAGATACGCAGTATTTT.